Below are 20 T cell receptor beta chains sequenced from a single sample in a study of T cell responses to AZD1222 COVID-19 vaccine. Sequencing was performed with immunoSEQ multiplex PCR; in TCRdb, only in-frame clones are kept and a portion is missing. The data contain around 140,000 clones, more than 85% of them seen just once; the ten biggest clones take up 4.5% to 6%. The sequences come from peripheral blood, collected on day 0 of AZD1222 vaccination. All receptors come from an adult in good health.

CDR3 region: CASSLGDPSYNEQFF. DNA of the CDR3: TGTGCCAGCAGTTTAGGGGACCCCTCCTACAATGAGCAGTTCTTC. The rearrangement joins TRBV27 to TRBJ2-1, with D perhaps being TRBD1 or TRBD2 (5 bases each). The V and J ends lost 2 bases and 0 bases respectively, with 8 bases between them. The CDR3 loop spans 15 amino acids. Germline loops: CDR1 MNHEY, CDR2 SMNVEV (reference sequence).

This sequence joins TRBV27 and TRBJ2-7, with unresolved D. Trimming shortened V by 4 bases and J by 0 bases, and 13 bases separated the two germline ends. The CDR3 contains 15 residues. Germline CDR1 MNHEY, CDR2 SMNVEV (reference sequence). In DNA form, the CDR3 reads TGTGCCAGCAGTTCCTACAGCCAAAGCTCCTACGAGCAGTACTTC. Translating gives CASSSYSQSSYEQYF.

V is TRBV28 and J is TRBJ2-1; TRBD2 agrees at 7 bases. Germline V gene data show CDR1 as MDHEN and CDR2 as SYDVKM. V gave up 5 bases and J gave up 0 bases; unmatched junction bases: 7. There are 16 residues in the CDR3. The CDR3 bases are TGTGCCAGCAGTCTACGACTAGCCTCCTCCTACAATGAGCAGTTCTTC. The encoded protein is CASSLRLASSYNEQFF.

The genes are TRBV7-3 and TRBJ1-2; D gene unclear. Germline loops: CDR1 SGHTA, CDR2 FQGTGA. The V gene lost 2 bases and the J gene lost 7 bases, with 20 bases spanning the gap. CDR3 length equals 16 residues. CDR3 protein: CASSLVPQVSMAGYTF. The CDR3 DNA is TGTGCCAGCAGCTTAGTACCGCAGGTATCGATGGCTGGCTACACCTTC.

J is TRBJ2-7 and V is TRBV9; the match to TRBD1 covers 10 bases. Germline CDR1 is SGDLS and CDR2 is YYNGEE. The CDR3 runs 15 residues. V lost 0 bases, J lost 3 bases, and 3 bases stayed unmatched. CDR3 nucleotides: TGTGCCAGCAGCGTAGGAGGGACAGGGGTCTACGAGCAGTACTTC. This codes for CASSVGGTGVYEQYF.

The chain joins TRBV20-1 to TRBJ2-4; no reliable D call. With 5 bases removed from V and 8 bases from J, the gap between germline ends came to 10 bases. The CDR3 is 11 residues long. Germline CDR1 and CDR2: DFQATT and SNEGSKA (reference sequence). The DNA of the CDR3 is TGCAGTGCTGGCCCCCGGGACATTCAGTACTTC. It specifies CSAGPRDIQYF.

V and J are TRBV4-1 and TRBJ2-3, with 7 bases lining up with TRBD1. Germline CDR1 and CDR2: MGHRA and YSYEKL. V trimming: 4 bases; J trimming: 2 bases; junction bases outside the gene matches: 9. This CDR3 comprises 16 residues. CDR3 nucleotides: TGCGCCAGCAGCCTTAGCGACAGGGTACACACAGATACGCAGTATTTT. This codes for CASSLSDRVHTDTQYF.

This clone was counted a few times. V usage is TRBV24-1 and J usage is TRBJ2-5; the D call may be TRBD1 or TRBD2 (5 bases each). V was clipped by 2 bases and J by 5 bases, with 14 bases between them. Germline values: CDR1 KGHDR, CDR2 SFDVKD. The CDR3 is made up of 15 amino acids. In nucleotides, the CDR3 is TGTGCCACCAGTGATTCCGGGACCCCCCAGGAGACCCAGTACTTC. This sequence encodes CATSDSGTPQETQYF.

This chain links TRBV10-2 with TRBJ2-4, with unresolved D. With 2 bases removed from V and 1 base from J, the gap between germline ends came to 21 bases. This CDR3 comprises 19 residues. Germline CDR1 reads WSHSY; CDR2 reads SAAADI. In DNA form, the CDR3 reads TGCGCCAGCAGTGAGCCCGTGTCTCTCCTTAGCCACGCCAAAAACATTCAGTACTTC. Amino acid sequence: CASSEPVSLLSHAKNIQYF.

The chain joins TRBV3-1 (or the pseudogene TRBV3-2) to TRBJ1-1; the D gene is possibly TRBD1 (6 bases). Germline V lookup: CDR1 LGHDT, CDR2 YNNKEL (reference sequence). The CDR3 consists of 12 residues. V was clipped by 6 bases and J by 1 base, with 6 bases between them. CDR3 sequence: CASRDRNTEAFF. CDR3 nucleotides: TGTGCCAGCAGGGACAGGAACACTGAAGCTTTCTTT.

This chain's CDR3 is CASSLTTDGRGAAFF. In DNA form, the CDR3 reads TGTGCCAGCAGCCTAACAACCGACGGAAGAGGTGCAGCTTTCTTT. The chain couples TRBV2 to TRBJ1-1; D gene unclear. The germline V and J ends were trimmed by 6 bases and 10 bases, with 24 bases remaining between them. The CDR3 contains 15 residues. CDR1 and CDR2 from the germline V gene are SNHLY and FYNNEI.

The CDR3 nucleotides read TGTGCCAGCAGACGTAATAGGAACACCGGGGAGCTGTTTTTT. Protein product: CASRRNRNTGELFF. The chain couples TRBV11-3 to TRBJ2-2; no clear D. The CDR3 loop spans 14 amino acids. V shed 6 bases and J shed 1 base, with 9 bases lying between them. Germline values: CDR1 SGHNT, CDR2 YENEEA.

J is TRBJ1-2 and V is TRBV5-1; no clear D gene. The CDR3 sequence is 14 residues long. V was clipped by 0 bases and J by 4 bases, with 10 bases between them. The germline V gene has CDR1 SGHRS and CDR2 YFSETQ. CDR3 in DNA: TGCGCCAGCAGCTTGGCGTCCGAAGTCTATGGCTACACCTTC. The encoded protein is CASSLASEVYGYTF.

The chain uses TRBV12-3 or TRBV12-4 and TRBJ2-1; D not certain. This CDR3 spans 12 amino acids. V was pared by 5 bases and J by 6 bases, with 8 bases between. This CDR3 is CASSPTGNEQFF. Here the CDR3 DNA reads TGTGCCAGCAGTCCGACGGGCAATGAGCAGTTCTTC.

This chain joins TRBV28 and TRBJ1-1; TRBD1 matches 10 bases. Germline V gene sequence: CDR1 MDHEN, CDR2 SYDVKM. Losses at the gene ends were 6 bases for V and 12 bases for J; bases not matched to a gene: 7. The CDR3 extends over 12 amino acids. CDR3 sequence: CASSLRQGAPFF. The CDR3 DNA reads TGTGCCAGCAGCCTAAGACAGGGGGCACCTTTCTTT.

The chain recombines TRBV18 with TRBJ1-2; D is uncertain. This CDR3 is 13 amino acids long. The V gene lost 3 bases and the J gene lost 3 bases, with 8 bases spanning the gap. Germline CDR1 is KGHSH and CDR2 is LQKENI. The CDR3 here is CASSPNEDYGYTF. CDR3 nucleotide sequence: TGTGCCAGCTCACCGAACGAAGACTATGGCTACACCTTC.

The V gene is TRBV11-2, the J gene TRBJ2-7; D gene unclear. Germline CDR1 reads SGHAT; CDR2 reads FQNNGV. The CDR3 sequence is 12 residues long. Trimming took 6 bases from V and 3 from J, leaving 9 bases between them. DNA for the CDR3: TGTGCCAGCAGGGGCGGTCTCTACGAGCAGTACTTC. It specifies CASRGGLYEQYF.

Concerning this clone itself: Within the sample, other DNA sequences also encode this same CDR3. The chain has TRBV12-3 or TRBV12-4 and TRBJ1-2, with unresolved D. The CDR3 consists of 11 residues. The V end was cut by 5 bases, the J end by 5 bases, with 6 bases between. For the CDR3, the DNA is TGTGCCAGCAGTCCCGGTTATGGCTACACCTTC. Translating gives CASSPGYGYTF.

This chain connects TRBV27 to TRBJ2-1, with D perhaps given as TRBD1 or TRBD2 (5 bases each). Trimming left V 5 bases short and J 4 bases short, with 18 bases between. The germline CDR1 and CDR2 sequences are MNHEY and SMNVEV (reference sequence). The CDR3 loop spans 16 amino acids. The CDR3 DNA reads TGTGCCAGCAGTCCTACGGGACCGACCGGTTACAATGAGCAGTTCTTC. Protein sequence: CASSPTGPTGYNEQFF.

The J gene is TRBJ2-6, the V gene TRBV11-2; 7 nucleotides line up with TRBD2. Germline V gene data show CDR1 as SGHAT and CDR2 as FQNNGV. The trim removed 8 bases at V and 4 bases at J, leaving 14 bases unmatched. There are 17 residues in the CDR3. CDR3 in amino acids: CASGRGYSRPGANVLTF. CDR3 DNA sequence: TGTGCCAGCGGGAGGGGTTATTCCCGCCCCGGGGCCAACGTCCTGACTTTC.